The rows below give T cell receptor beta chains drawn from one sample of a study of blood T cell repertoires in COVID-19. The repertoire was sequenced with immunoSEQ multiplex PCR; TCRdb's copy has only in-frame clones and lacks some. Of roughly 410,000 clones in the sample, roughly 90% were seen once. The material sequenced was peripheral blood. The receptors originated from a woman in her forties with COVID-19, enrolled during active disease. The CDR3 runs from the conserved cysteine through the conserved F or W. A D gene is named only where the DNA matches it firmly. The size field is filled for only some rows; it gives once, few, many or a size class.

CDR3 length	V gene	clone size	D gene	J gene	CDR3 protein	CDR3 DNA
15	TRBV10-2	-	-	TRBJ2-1	CASRSGGGPVGEQFF	TGCGCCAGCAGAAGTGGGGGCGGGCCGGTGGGTGAGCAGTTCTTC
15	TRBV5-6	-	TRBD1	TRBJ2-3	CASSLDQTGSDTQYF	TGTGCCAGCAGCTTGGATCAGACAGGGTCAGATACGCAGTATTTT
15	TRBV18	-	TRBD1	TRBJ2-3	CASSPRRQGTDTQYF	TGTGCCAGCTCACCACGCAGACAGGGTACAGATACGCAGTATTTT
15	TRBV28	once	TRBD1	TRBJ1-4	CASSPGGQENEKLFF	TGTGCCAGCAGCCCAGGGGGACAGGAGAATGAAAAACTGTTTTTT
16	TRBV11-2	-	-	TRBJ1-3	CASSPLRGGSGNTIYF	TGTGCCAGCAGCCCCCTCCGGGGAGGCTCTGGAAACACCATATATTTT
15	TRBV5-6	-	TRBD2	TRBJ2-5	CASSLSGGAGKTQYF	TGTGCCAGCAGCTTAAGCGGGGGGGCCGGTAAGACCCAGTACTTC
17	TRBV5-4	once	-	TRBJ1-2	CASTRGGRGEWNYGYTF	TGTGCCAGCACCCGCGGGGGTAGAGGGGAGTGGAACTATGGCTACACCTTC
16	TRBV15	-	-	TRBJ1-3	CATSRDVTISGNTIYF	TGTGCCACCAGCAGAGATGTGACTATCTCTGGAAACACCATATATTTT
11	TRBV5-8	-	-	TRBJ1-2	CASSGGWHYTF	TGTGCCAGCAGCGGGGGGTGGCACTACACCTTC
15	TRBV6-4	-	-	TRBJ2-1	CASSALGGALGEQFF	TGTGCCAGCAGTGCGTTGGGCGGGGCCCTGGGTGAGCAGTTCTTC
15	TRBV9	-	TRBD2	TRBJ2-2	CASSTAGVNTGELFF	TGTGCCAGCAGCACGGCGGGAGTGAACACCGGGGAGCTGTTTTTT
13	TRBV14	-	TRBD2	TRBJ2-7	CASSLGLAGEQYF	TGTGCCAGCAGCCTTGGGCTAGCGGGAGAGCAGTACTTC
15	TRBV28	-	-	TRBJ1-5	CASSFGGRANQPQHF	TGTGCCAGCAGTTTTGGAGGGAGGGCCAATCAGCCCCAGCATTTT
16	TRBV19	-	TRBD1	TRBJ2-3	CASSIGAGGAVDTQYF	TGTGCCAGTAGTATCGGGGCAGGGGGTGCGGTAGATACGCAGTATTTT
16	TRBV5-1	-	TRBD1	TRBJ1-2	CASSFEGDRARNGYTF	TGCGCCAGCAGCTTTGAAGGGGACAGGGCTAGGAATGGCTACACCTTC
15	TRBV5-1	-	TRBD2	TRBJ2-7	CASSSGLAIFYEQYF	TGCGCCAGCAGCTCCGGACTAGCGATCTTTTACGAGCAGTACTTC
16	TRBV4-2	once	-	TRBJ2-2	CASSQEGGPATGELFF	TGTGCCAGCAGCCAAGAGGGGGGGCCAGCCACCGGGGAGCTGTTTTTT
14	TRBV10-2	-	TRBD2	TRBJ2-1	CATLAGAFYNEQFF	TGCGCCACCTTAGCGGGAGCCTTCTACAATGAGCAGTTCTTC
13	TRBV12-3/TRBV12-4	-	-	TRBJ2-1	CASSLKGVNEQFF	TGTGCCAGCAGCCTCAAGGGGGTGAATGAGCAGTTCTTC
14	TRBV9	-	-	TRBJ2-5	CASSVVPQGETQYF	TGTGCCAGCAGCGTAGTTCCCCAGGGGGAGACCCAGTACTTC
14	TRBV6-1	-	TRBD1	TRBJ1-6	CASSDRQGNSPLHF	TGTGCCAGCAGTGATCGACAGGGTAATTCACCCCTCCACTTT
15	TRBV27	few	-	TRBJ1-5	CASSRTVPRDQPQHF	TGTGCCAGCAGCCGGACAGTCCCGCGGGATCAGCCCCAGCATTTT
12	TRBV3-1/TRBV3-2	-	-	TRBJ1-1	CASSQRDTEAFF	TGTGCCAGCAGCCAGAGGGACACTGAAGCTTTCTTT
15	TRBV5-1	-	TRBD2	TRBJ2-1	CASSLASGGYNEQFF	TGCGCCAGCAGCTTGGCTAGCGGGGGTTACAATGAGCAGTTCTTC
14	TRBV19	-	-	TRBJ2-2	CASSIPGETGELFF	TGTGCCAGTAGTATCCCAGGGGAAACCGGGGAGCTGTTTTTT
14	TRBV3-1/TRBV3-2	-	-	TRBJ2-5	CASSQEMASETQYF	TGTGCCAGCAGCCAAGAAATGGCCTCGGAGACCCAGTACTTC
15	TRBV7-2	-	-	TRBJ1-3	CASSGRGASGNTIYF	TGTGCCAGCAGCGGCCGGGGGGCCTCTGGAAACACCATATATTTT
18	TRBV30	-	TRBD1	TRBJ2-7	CAWSGPGQGLRPFYEQYF	TGTGCCTGGAGTGGACCGGGACAGGGGCTTCGGCCTTTCTACGAGCAGTACTTC
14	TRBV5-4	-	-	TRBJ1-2	CASRYIGGLYGYTF	TGTGCCAGCAGATATATAGGGGGTCTCTATGGCTACACCTTC
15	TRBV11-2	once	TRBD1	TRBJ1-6	CASRRPGQGTSPLHF	TGTGCCAGCAGGCGCCCGGGACAGGGAACTTCACCCCTCCACTTT
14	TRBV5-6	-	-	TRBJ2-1	CASSLATGRGGQFF	TGTGCCAGCAGCTTGGCCACAGGGAGGGGTGGGCAGTTCTTC
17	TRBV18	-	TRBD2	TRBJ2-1	CASSPQMTSAIYNEQFF	TGTGCCAGCTCACCTCAAATGACTAGCGCAATCTACAATGAGCAGTTCTTC
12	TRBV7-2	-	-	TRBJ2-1	CASSWPGPEQFF	TGTGCCAGCAGCTGGCCGGGTCCAGAGCAGTTCTTC
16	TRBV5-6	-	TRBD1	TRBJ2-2	CASSLYRGLGTGELFF	TGTGCCAGCAGCTTGTATAGGGGGCTCGGCACCGGGGAGCTGTTTTTT
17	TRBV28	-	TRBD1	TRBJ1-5	CASSLAGDRRGNQPQHF	TGTGCCAGCAGTTTAGCCGGGGACAGGAGAGGCAATCAGCCCCAGCATTTT
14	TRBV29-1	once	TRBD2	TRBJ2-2	CSVVAGGTTGELFF	TGCAGCGTGGTAGCGGGAGGGACTACCGGGGAGCTGTTTTTT
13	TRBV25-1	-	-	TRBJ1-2	CASSADINYGYTF	TGTGCCAGCAGTGCTGACATTAACTATGGCTACACCTTC
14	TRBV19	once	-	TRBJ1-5	CASSSAGFNQPQHF	TGTGCCAGTAGTTCGGCAGGGTTTAATCAGCCCCAGCATTTT
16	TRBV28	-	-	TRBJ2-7	CASSPGDLARSYEQYF	TGTGCCAGCAGTCCCGGCGACCTGGCTAGGTCCTACGAGCAGTACTTC
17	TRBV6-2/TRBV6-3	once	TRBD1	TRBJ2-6	CASSSAPTGAGANVLTF	TGTGCCAGCAGTTCCGCTCCCACAGGGGCCGGGGCCAACGTCCTGACTTTC
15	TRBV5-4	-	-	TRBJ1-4	CASSLESGQNEKLFF	TGTGCCAGCAGCTTGGAGTCAGGGCAAAATGAAAAACTGTTTTTT
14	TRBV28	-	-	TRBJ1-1	CASPRAGENTEAFF	TGTGCCAGCCCCCGGGCAGGGGAGAACACTGAAGCTTTCTTT
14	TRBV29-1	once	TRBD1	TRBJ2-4	CSVAGTGGMNIQYF	TGCAGCGTTGCAGGGACAGGGGGGATGAACATTCAGTACTTC
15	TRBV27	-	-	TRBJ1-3	CASSFVPLSGNTIYF	TGTGCCAGCAGTTTCGTCCCTCTCTCTGGAAACACCATATATTTT
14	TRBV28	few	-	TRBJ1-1	CASSWGDRNTEAFF	TGTGCCAGCAGTTGGGGAGATAGGAACACTGAAGCTTTCTTT
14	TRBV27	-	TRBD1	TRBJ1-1	CASRWTGTGTEAFF	TGTGCCAGCAGGTGGACCGGGACAGGCACTGAAGCTTTCTTT
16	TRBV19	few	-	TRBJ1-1	CASRKGAGGRSTEAFF	TGTGCCAGTCGTAAGGGCGCCGGGGGGAGGAGCACTGAAGCTTTCTTT
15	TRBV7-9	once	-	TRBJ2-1	CASSLVGGSYNEQFF	TGTGCCAGCAGCTTAGTTGGGGGGTCCTACAATGAGCAGTTCTTC
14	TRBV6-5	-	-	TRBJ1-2	CASSYRPGDYGYTF	TGTGCCAGCAGTTACCGCCCTGGAGACTATGGCTACACCTTC
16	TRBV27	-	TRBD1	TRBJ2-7	CASSSGPGTGSYEQYF	TGTGCCAGCAGTTCAGGACCCGGGACAGGGTCCTACGAGCAGTACTTC
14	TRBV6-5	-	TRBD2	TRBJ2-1	CASSFGLARNEQFF	TGTGCCAGCAGTTTCGGACTAGCGAGAAATGAGCAGTTCTTC
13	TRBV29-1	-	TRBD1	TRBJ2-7	CSVTTGQGYEQYF	TGCAGCGTAACAACGGGACAGGGCTACGAGCAGTACTTC
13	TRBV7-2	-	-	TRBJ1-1	CASTTAQNTEAFF	TGTGCCAGCACCACCGCACAGAACACTGAAGCTTTCTTT
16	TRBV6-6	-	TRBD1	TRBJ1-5	CASTRGGTAVYQPQHF	TGTGCCAGCACCCGGGGGGGGACAGCCGTTTATCAGCCCCAGCATTTT
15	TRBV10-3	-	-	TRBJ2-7	CAISESLQGIGEQYF	TGTGCCATCAGTGAGTCGTTACAGGGAATCGGCGAGCAGTACTTC
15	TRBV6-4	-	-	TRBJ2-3	CASSDSRRPTDTQYF	TGTGCCAGCAGTGACTCGCGGCGGCCCACAGATACGCAGTATTTT
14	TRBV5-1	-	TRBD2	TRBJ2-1	CASSLLAGGPSRFF	TGCGCCAGCAGCTTACTAGCGGGAGGGCCGTCGCGATTCTTC
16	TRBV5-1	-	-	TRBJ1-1	CASSLAGLGRFTEAFF	TGCGCCAGCAGCTTGGCGGGTTTAGGGAGGTTCACTGAAGCTTTCTTT
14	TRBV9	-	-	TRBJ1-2	CASSVSGSNYGYTF	TGTGCCAGCAGCGTAAGTGGCAGTAACTATGGCTACACCTTC